This entry describes one T cell receptor (beta chain). The source of the sample is a study of T cell responses to AZD1222 COVID-19 vaccine. Repertoires were generated with immunoSEQ multiplex PCR, while TCRdb's copy carries only in-frame clones and drops some. The sample lists 100,000 to 120,000 clones; around 90% were seen once. The CDR3 consists of 14 residues. V was cut by 1 base and J by 1 base, with 9 bases left in between. Germline CDR1 is SGHNT and CDR2 is YYREEE (reference sequence). This clonotype originated in an adult who received the AZD1222 COVID-19 vaccine. Specimen: peripheral blood, collected 28 days after the second AZD1222 dose. The chain employs TRBV5-4 and TRBJ2-7; D is unclear. The CDR3 region has the DNA TGTGCCAGCAGCTTGATCAGCAATTCCTACGAGCAGTACTTC. Its translation is CASSLISNSYEQYF.